The T cell receptor (beta chain) described here comes from a study of OX40 agonist ivuxolimab in advanced cancers. In the study overall: Partial responses were seen in three patients, one with hepatocellular carcinoma and two with cutaneous melanoma.

CDR3 length: 14 amino acids. The J segment lost 4 bases and the V segment lost 6 bases, leaving 6 bases of the junction unmatched. Germline CDR1 reads MNHEY; CDR2 reads SVGAGI. Sampled blood was obtained at baseline, cycle 4 day 1, and cycle 7 day 1. Clones were read by immunoSEQ multiplex PCR, and TCRdb kept only the in-frame ones, dropping some. The profile covers around 80,000 clones, with roughly nine tenths appearing a single time and over 2% taken by the ten largest. This receptor was taken from an adult with an advanced solid tumor such as melanoma, head and neck, liver or kidney cancer. The sample consisted of CD4+ or CD8+ T cells sorted from blood, taken in a trial of the OX40 agonist ivuxolimab. The genes are TRBV6-5 and TRBJ2-3; 8 nucleotides line up with TRBD1. In nucleotides, the CDR3 is TGTGCCAGCAGAAGACAGGGGTTTTCAGATACGCAGTATTTT. Amino acid sequence: CASRRQGFSDTQYF.